These T cell receptor beta chains were read from a single sample in a study of blood T cells in healthy people across ages. TCRdb re-analysed the 5' RACE reads in MiXCR, keeping a single row per CDR3 protein. The table lists around 800,000 distinct CDR3 sequences, around 62% of them singletons. Source material: blood. The receptors were gathered from a man younger than 40 in good health. CDR3s include the opening cysteine and the closing phenylalanine or tryptophan. Each record gives: V gene, J gene, clone size, D gene, CDR3 DNA, CDR3 protein. A D gene is named only where the DNA matches it firmly. The listing skips clone size in some rows; elsewhere it reads once, few, many or a size class.

TRBV12-3/TRBV12-4	TRBJ2-3	.	.	TGTGCCAGCGGCTACGTCCCGAGCACAGATACGCAGTATTTT	CASGYVPSTDTQYF
TRBV6-2/TRBV6-3	TRBJ2-6	.	TRBD1	TGTGCCAGCAAAGGGGACAGGGGTGCTGGGGCCAGCGTCCTGACTTTC	CASKGDRGAGASVLTF
TRBV4-3	TRBJ2-3	few	.	TGCGCCAGCAGCCCCGAGGGGGGGTCCTACACAGATACGCAGTATTTT	CASSPEGGSYTDTQYF
TRBV29-1	TRBJ2-1	.	.	TGCAGCGTTGAACGAGGGAAGGGTATAGATGAGCAGTTCTTC	CSVERGKGIDEQFF
TRBV11-2	TRBJ2-1	.	.	TGTGCCAGCAGCTTACTCCCGAGCCGGCAGTTCTTC	CASSLLPSRQFF
TRBV29-1	TRBJ2-5	.	.	TGCAGCGTTGAACGGGCTGGAGAGACCCAGTACTTC	CSVERAGETQYF
TRBV20-1	TRBJ1-2	.	.	TGCAGTGCCCCCATGAGGGGGGGGAGGGGGAACTATGGCTTCACCTTC	CSAPMRGGRGNYGFTF
TRBV12-3/TRBV12-4	TRBJ1-2	.	.	TGTGCCAGCACCCTCTCGAAGTTCTATGGCTACACCTTC	CASTLSKFYGYTF
TRBV15	TRBJ2-1	.	TRBD1	TGTGCCACCAGCAGCACGGGACAGGACTACAATGAGCAGTTCTTC	CATSSTGQDYNEQFF
TRBV20-1	TRBJ2-2	.	TRBD2	TGCAGTGCTAGAAGAACCAGCGGGGCCTCGAACACCGGGGAGCTGTTTTTT	CSARRTSGASNTGELFF
TRBV10-3	TRBJ2-7	few	.	TGTGCCATCAGTGAGAGTAGAGGGTCGTACGAGCAGTACTTC	CAISESRGSYEQYF
TRBV20-1	TRBJ2-7	many	.	TGCAGTGCTAGCGGCGGGACAGCCGATTACGAGCAGTACTTC	CSASGGTADYEQYF
TRBV5-1	TRBJ2-3	once	.	TGCGCCAGCAGCTTGGCGGACCCACAAGATACGCAGTATTTT	CASSLADPQDTQYF
TRBV28	TRBJ2-1	few	TRBD2	TGTGCCAGCAGTTCGGGACTAGCGGAATCGGGTGAGCAGTTCTTC	CASSSGLAESGEQFF